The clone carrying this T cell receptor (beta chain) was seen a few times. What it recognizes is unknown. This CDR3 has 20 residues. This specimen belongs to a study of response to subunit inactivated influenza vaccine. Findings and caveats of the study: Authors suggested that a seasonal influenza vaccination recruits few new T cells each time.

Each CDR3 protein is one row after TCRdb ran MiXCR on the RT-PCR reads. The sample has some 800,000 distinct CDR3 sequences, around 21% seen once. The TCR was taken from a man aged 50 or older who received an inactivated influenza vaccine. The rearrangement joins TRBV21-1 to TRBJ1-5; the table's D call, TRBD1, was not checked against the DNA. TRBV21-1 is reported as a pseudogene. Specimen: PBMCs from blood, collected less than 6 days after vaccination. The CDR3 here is CASSKGLPGQGINSNQPQHF. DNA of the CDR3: TGTGCCAGCAGCAAGGGGTTACCCGGACAGGGGATAAATAGCAATCAGCCCCAGCATTTT.